These 26 T cell receptor beta chains originate from one sample sequenced in a study of blood T cell repertoires in COVID-19. Here immunoSEQ multiplex PCR was the method, and the copy in TCRdb shows in-frame clones only, minus some. The top ten hold roughly 4.8% of the sample, which has approximately 260,000 clones, roughly 89% seen once. The sample taken for sequencing was peripheral blood. All receptors derive from a woman aged 35 to 49 who had recovered from COVID-19.

The chain links TRBV10-2 to TRBJ2-3, with 11 bases that match TRBD2. The CDR3 is made up of 17 amino acids. In germline, CDR1 is WSHSY, CDR2 SAAADI. Trimming cost V 5 bases and J 1 base; bases outside gene matches: 8. DNA of the CDR3: TGCGCCAGCAGTCCCACTAGCGGGGGCTGGGGCACAGATACGCAGTATTTT. Protein product: CASSPTSGGWGTDTQYF.

The count of this clone is one. The rearrangement uses TRBV5-1 and TRBJ2-1, with TRBD1 matching over 8 bases. Germline V gives CDR1 SGHRS, CDR2 YFSETQ. The CDR3 length is 15 residues. The V segment lost 4 bases and the J segment 6 bases; nucleotides outside the gene matches: 9. CDR3 region: CASSVGQGWVNEQFF. For the CDR3, the DNA is TGCGCCAGCAGCGTCGGACAGGGATGGGTCAATGAGCAGTTCTTC.

The chain recombines TRBV5-4 with TRBJ1-2; D remains unclear. The CDR3 loop spans 17 amino acids. Deletions cut 0 bases from V and 0 bases from J, with 15 bases between. CDR1 SGHNT and CDR2 YYREEE come from the germline V gene (reference sequence). The CDR3 protein is CASSLESLGRANYGYTF. In DNA, the CDR3 is TGTGCCAGCAGCTTGGAATCGTTGGGTCGGGCTAACTATGGCTACACCTTC.

The chain links TRBV7-3 to TRBJ2-3, with 9 bases matching TRBD1. Losses at the gene ends were 5 bases for V and 6 bases for J; bases not matched to a gene: 9. This CDR3 has 15 residues. Germline CDR1 reads SGHTA; CDR2 reads FQGTGA. As DNA, the CDR3 is TGTGCCAGCAGCCCCGGACAGGGGCGAGGCGATACGCAGTATTTT. Translation gives CASSPGQGRGDTQYF.

The V gene is TRBV3-1 (or the pseudogene TRBV3-2), the J gene TRBJ1-2; 8 nucleotides match TRBD1. This CDR3 spans 15 amino acids. The ends lost 0 bases at V and 4 bases at J; junction bases unmatched: 4. Per the germline V gene, CDR1 is LGHDT and CDR2 is YNNKEL (reference sequence). The CDR3 reads CASSQDTTGVYGYTF. For the CDR3, the DNA is TGTGCCAGCAGCCAAGATACGACAGGGGTCTATGGCTACACCTTC.

This clone showed up just a few times. J is TRBJ2-2 and V is TRBV25-1; D is possibly TRBD1 (6 bases). Trimming removed 5 bases from V and 1 base from J, with 17 bases in between. Germline V gene data show CDR1 as MGHDK and CDR2 as SYGVNS. CDR3 length: 17 amino acids. CDR3 amino acids: CASSPIRDTLNTGELFF. The CDR3 DNA follows: TGTGCCAGCAGTCCAATCCGGGACACCCTGAACACCGGGGAGCTGTTTTTT. Using reference TRBV25-1 and TRBJ2-2 for the parts outside the CDR3, the full variable domain is EADIYQTPRYLVIGTGKKITLECSQTMGHDKMYWYQQDPGMELHLIHYSYGVNSTEKGDLSSESTVSRIRTEHFPLTLESARPSHTSQYLCASSPIRDTLNTGELFFGEGSRLTVL.

V and J are TRBV15 and TRBJ2-5; TRBD1 matches at 7 bases. There are 13 residues in the CDR3. V shed 6 bases and J 2 bases; nucleotides not matched to a gene: 3. Germline-derived CDR1 and CDR2 are LNHNV and YYDKDF (reference sequence). The CDR3 sequence is CATRGTDQETQYF. The CDR3 coding sequence is TGTGCCACCAGAGGGACAGATCAAGAGACCCAGTACTTC.

In its sample, this clone was seen once. The J gene is TRBJ2-3, the V gene TRBV15; D is perhaps TRBD2 (6 bases). With 0 bases removed from V and 3 bases from J, the gap between germline ends came to 19 bases. Germline V lookup: CDR1 LNHNV, CDR2 YYDKDF (reference sequence). There are 18 residues in the CDR3. Here the CDR3 reads CATSRDFGGGTNTDTQYF. The DNA of the CDR3 is TGTGCCACCAGCAGAGATTTTGGTGGGGGGACCAATACAGATACGCAGTATTTT.

J is TRBJ2-3 and V is TRBV18; D unresolved. This CDR3 contains 14 residues. Trimming removed 3 bases at V and 3 bases at J, with 10 bases between. CDR1 KGHSH and CDR2 LQKENI come from the germline V gene. The CDR3 nucleotides read TGTGCCAGCTCACCGGTGGAGAATACAGATACGCAGTATTTT. This gives the protein CASSPVENTDTQYF.

The V gene is TRBV6-2 or TRBV6-3, the J gene TRBJ2-2; TRBD1 might be the D (7 bases). This CDR3 spans 12 amino acids. Trimming cost V 5 bases and J 10 bases, with 11 bases left between them. CDR1 MNHEY and CDR2 SVGEGT come from the germline V gene. The CDR3 sequence: CASSQGEVELFF. CDR3 DNA: TGTGCCAGCAGTCAGGGGGAGGTGGAGCTGTTTTTT.

To note about this clone: Other DNA sequences in this sample translate to the same CDR3. This CDR3 reads CASTGLSSYEQYF. The CDR3 nucleotides read TGTGCCAGCACTGGACTTAGCTCCTACGAGCAGTACTTC. The chain joins TRBV6-5 to TRBJ2-7; the D gene is possibly TRBD2 (5 bases). The CDR3 has 13 amino acids. Per germline, CDR1 MNHEY and CDR2 SVGAGI. Trimming left V 7 bases short and J 0 bases short, with 10 bases between.

The chain recombines TRBV4-1 with TRBJ2-1, with D perhaps matching TRBD1 (6 bases). This CDR3 comprises 14 residues. The germline V gene encodes CDR1 MGHRA and CDR2 YSYEKL. Trimming shortened V by 6 bases and J by 0 bases, and 9 bases separated the two germline ends. CDR3 amino acids: CASRQQGSYNEQFF. As DNA, the CDR3 is TGCGCCAGCAGGCAACAGGGCTCCTACAATGAGCAGTTCTTC.

The chain carries TRBV10-1 and TRBJ2-3, with 9 nucleotides matching TRBD2. J gave up 2 bases and V 4 bases, and 7 bases lay outside the gene matches. Looked up from germline, CDR1 is WNHNN and CDR2 is SYGVQD (reference sequence). This CDR3 comprises 16 residues. CDR3 sequence (DNA): TGCGCCAGCAGTGGCGGGGGGGCTCTCTACACAGATACGCAGTATTTT. Its protein is CASSGGGALYTDTQYF.

The genes are TRBV9 and TRBJ2-5, with 7 bases aligning to TRBD2. The V gene end was trimmed by 4 bases and the J gene end by 5 bases; junction bases not matched to a gene: 11. CDR1 SGDLS and CDR2 YYNGEE come from the germline V gene. The CDR3 is 15 amino acids. The CDR3 loop is CASSPEGGALETQYF. The CDR3 bases are TGTGCCAGCAGCCCCGAGGGAGGGGCCTTGGAGACCCAGTACTTC.

The chain is built from TRBV5-6 and TRBJ2-1, with unresolved D. CDR3 length equals 15 residues. V dropped 4 bases and J dropped 1 base, with 12 bases sitting between them. Germline CDR1 reads SGHDT; CDR2 reads YYEEEE. CDR3 loop: CASSLIQDSYNEQFF. The DNA for the CDR3 is TGTGCCAGCAGCCTGATTCAGGATTCCTACAATGAGCAGTTCTTC.

The V call is TRBV6-2 or TRBV6-3, the J call TRBJ2-3; D gene unclear. The CDR3 is made up of 13 amino acids. With 6 bases removed from V and 2 bases from J, the gap between germline ends came to 9 bases. Germline V lookup: CDR1 MNHEY, CDR2 SVGEGT. Here the CDR3 reads CASSLLSTDTQYF. In DNA form, the CDR3 reads TGTGCCAGCAGCTTACTTTCCACAGATACGCAGTATTTT.

A single count supports this clone. The genes are TRBV28 and TRBJ1-1; TRBD1 aligns across 12 bases. With 9 bases clipped from V and 5 bases from J, the junction kept 10 bases outside the gene matches. CDR1 is MDHEN and CDR2 is SYDVKM in the germline V gene. The CDR3 consists of 15 residues. CDR3 protein: CARRFRDRGRTEAFF. The CDR3 DNA follows: TGTGCCAGAAGGTTCCGGGACAGGGGGCGAACTGAAGCTTTCTTT.

The chain couples TRBV6-5 to TRBJ2-7; possible D gene TRBD2, 6 bases. From germline, CDR1 is MNHEY and CDR2 SVGAGI. The length of the CDR3 is 15 residues. Trimming pared 5 bases from V and 3 bases from J, leaving 17 bases between. The CDR3 nucleotides are TGTGCCAGCAGTCCCGCGGGACCGGCCCTCTACGAGCAGTACGTC. It yields the protein CASSPAGPALYEQYV.

This clone was recorded only once. The chain recombines TRBV19 with TRBJ2-6, with D possibly matching TRBD1 (5 bases). The CDR3 length is 18 residues. Germline loops: CDR1 LNHDA, CDR2 SQIVND (reference sequence). The V end lost 7 bases, the J end lost 3 bases, and 22 bases lay between the germline ends. The CDR3 loop is CASINPAGPWGGANVLTF. In nucleotides, the CDR3 is TGTGCCAGTATCAACCCGGCAGGGCCTTGGGGTGGGGCCAACGTCCTGACTTTC.

V and J are TRBV25-1 and TRBJ2-1, with 7 positions matching TRBD1. CDR3 length equals 16 residues. V lost 1 base, J lost 2 bases, and 5 bases stayed unmatched. Germline V CDR1 and CDR2: MGHDK, SYGVNS. The CDR3 spells CASSESGTVTYNEQFF. The CDR3 nucleotides read TGTGCCAGCAGTGAATCAGGGACAGTCACCTACAATGAGCAGTTCTTC.

The rearrangement uses TRBV27 and TRBJ1-5; TRBD1 might be the D (6 bases). This CDR3 region has 14 residues. The germline V gene has CDR1 MNHEY and CDR2 SMNVEV (reference sequence). Trimming stripped 5 bases from V and 7 bases from J, with 15 bases between. CDR3 nucleotide sequence: TGTGCCAGCAGTGTAATAGGGGGAGGGCAGCCCCAGCATTTT. Protein: CASSVIGGGQPQHF.

The rearrangement uses TRBV7-2 and TRBJ2-7; no clear D. Germline V lookup: CDR1 SGHTA, CDR2 FQGNSA. CDR3 size: 12 residues. The ends were cut back, 2 bases at V and 3 bases at J, with 5 bases in the middle. The CDR3 DNA reads as TGTGCCAGCAGCTTAACGGGCTACGAGCAGTACGTC. Translation: CASSLTGYEQYV.

V is TRBV2 and J is TRBJ2-5, with 9 bases lining up with TRBD1. The V gene end was trimmed by 10 bases and the J gene end by 2 bases; junction bases not matched to a gene: 8. Germline values: CDR1 SNHLY, CDR2 FYNNEI. The CDR3 length is 14 residues. The chain's CDR3 is CATAGTGSQETQYF. The CDR3 DNA is TGTGCCACCGCGGGGACAGGGTCACAAGAGACCCAGTACTTC.

This clone occurred a few times. V usage is TRBV7-3 and J usage is TRBJ2-2; 9 nucleotides agree with TRBD1. Germline CDR1 reads SGHTA; CDR2 reads FQGTGA. CDR3 length: 14 residues. Trimming removed 6 bases from V and 5 bases from J; junction bases left unmatched: 4. CDR3 region: CASRFGTGTGELFF. The CDR3 DNA reads as TGTGCCAGCAGGTTCGGGACAGGGACCGGGGAGCTGTTTTTT.

The V call is TRBV11-3, the J call TRBJ2-5, with a possible D match to TRBD1 (5 bases). The CDR3 covers 14 residues. Per germline, CDR1 SGHNT and CDR2 YENEEA. With 1 base removed from V and 2 bases from J, the gap between germline ends came to 8 bases. CDR3 sequence (DNA): TGTGCCAGCAGCTTAGCACGGACACAAGAGACCCAGTACTTC. Translating it yields CASSLARTQETQYF. Full variable domain (remainder filled in from reference TRBV11-3 and TRBJ2-5): EAGVVQSPRYKIIEKKQPVAFWCNPISGHNTLYWYLQNLGQGPELLIRYENEEAVDDSQLPKDRFSAERLKGVDSTLKIQPAELGDSAVYLCASSLARTQETQYFGPGTRLLVL.

Only one count was recorded for this clone. J is TRBJ1-2 and V is TRBV5-3; D not certain. TRBV5-3 is treated as an ORF (open reading frame) with a function not yet certain. The CDR3 consists of 13 residues. Trimming pared 0 bases from V and 8 bases from J, leaving 11 bases between. CDR3 sequence: CARSLGAGRGYTF. The CDR3 region has the DNA TGTGCCAGAAGCTTGGGGGCAGGCAGGGGCTACACCTTC.